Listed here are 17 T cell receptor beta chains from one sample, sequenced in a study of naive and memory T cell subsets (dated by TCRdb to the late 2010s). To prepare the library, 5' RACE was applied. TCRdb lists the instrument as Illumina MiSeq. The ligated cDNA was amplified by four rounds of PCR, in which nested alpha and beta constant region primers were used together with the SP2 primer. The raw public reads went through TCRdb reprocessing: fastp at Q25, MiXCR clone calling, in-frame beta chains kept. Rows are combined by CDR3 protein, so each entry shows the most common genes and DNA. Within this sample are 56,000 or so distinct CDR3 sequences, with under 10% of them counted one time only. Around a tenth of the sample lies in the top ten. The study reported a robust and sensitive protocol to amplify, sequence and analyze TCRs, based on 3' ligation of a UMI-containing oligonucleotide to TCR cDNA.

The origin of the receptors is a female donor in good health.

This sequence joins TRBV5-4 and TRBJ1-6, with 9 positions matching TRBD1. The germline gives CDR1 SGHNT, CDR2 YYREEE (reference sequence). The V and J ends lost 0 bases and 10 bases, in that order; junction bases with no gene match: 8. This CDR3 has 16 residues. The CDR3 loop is CASSLAPGQGGSPLHF. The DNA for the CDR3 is TGTGCCAGCAGCTTGGCCCCGGGACAGGGAGGGTCACCCCTCCACTTT.

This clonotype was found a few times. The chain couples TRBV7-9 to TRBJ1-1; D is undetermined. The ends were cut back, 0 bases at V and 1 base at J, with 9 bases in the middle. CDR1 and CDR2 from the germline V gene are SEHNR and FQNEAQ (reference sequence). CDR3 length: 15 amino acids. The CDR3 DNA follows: TGTGCCAGCAGCTTAGCAGAGACGGGGAACACTGAAGCTTTCTTT. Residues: CASSLAETGNTEAFF. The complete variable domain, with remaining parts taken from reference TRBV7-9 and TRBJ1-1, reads DTGVSQNPRHKITKRGQNVTFRCDPISEHNRLYWYRQTLGQGPEFLTYFQNEAQLEKSRLLSDRFSAERPKGSFSTLEIQRTEQGDSAMYLCASSLAETGNTEAFFGQGTRLTVV.

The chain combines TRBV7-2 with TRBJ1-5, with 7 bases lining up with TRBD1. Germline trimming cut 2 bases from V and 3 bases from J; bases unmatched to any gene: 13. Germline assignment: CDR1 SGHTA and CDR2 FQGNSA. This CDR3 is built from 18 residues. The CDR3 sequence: CASSLKARGVLDNQPQHF. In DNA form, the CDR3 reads TGTGCCAGCAGCTTAAAAGCCAGGGGGGTTTTGGACAATCAGCCCCAGCATTTT.

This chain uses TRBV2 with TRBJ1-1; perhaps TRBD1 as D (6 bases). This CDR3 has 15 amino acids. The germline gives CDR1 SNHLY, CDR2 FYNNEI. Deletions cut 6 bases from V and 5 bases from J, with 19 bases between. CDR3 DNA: TGTGCCAGCAGCCCCATGGGGTTGGGGGCGACTGAAGCTTTCTTT. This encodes CASSPMGLGATEAFF.

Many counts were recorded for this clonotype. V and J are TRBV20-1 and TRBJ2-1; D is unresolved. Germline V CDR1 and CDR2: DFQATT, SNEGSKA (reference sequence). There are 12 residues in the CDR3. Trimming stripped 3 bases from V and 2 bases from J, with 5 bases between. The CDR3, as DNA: TGCAGTGCTAGTACGCCCTACAATGAGCAGTTCTTC. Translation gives CSASTPYNEQFF.

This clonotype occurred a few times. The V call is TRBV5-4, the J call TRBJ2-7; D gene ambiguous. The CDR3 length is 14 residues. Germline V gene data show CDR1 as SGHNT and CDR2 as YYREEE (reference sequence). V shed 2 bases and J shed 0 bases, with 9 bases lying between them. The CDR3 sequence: CASSFLPSSYEQYF. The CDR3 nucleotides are TGTGCCAGCAGCTTTCTACCGAGCTCCTACGAGCAGTACTTC.

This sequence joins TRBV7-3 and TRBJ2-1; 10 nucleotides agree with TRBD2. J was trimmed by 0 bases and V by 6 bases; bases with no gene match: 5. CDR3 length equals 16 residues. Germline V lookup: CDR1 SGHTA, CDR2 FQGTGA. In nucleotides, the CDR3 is TGTGCCAGCAGTTTCAGCGGGGGGGTCTCCTACAATGAGCAGTTCTTC. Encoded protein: CASSFSGGVSYNEQFF.

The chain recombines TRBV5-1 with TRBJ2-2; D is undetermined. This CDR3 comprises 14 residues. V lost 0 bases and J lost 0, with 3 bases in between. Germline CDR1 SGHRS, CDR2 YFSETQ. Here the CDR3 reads CASSLAPNTGELFF. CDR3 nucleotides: TGCGCCAGCAGCTTGGCACCGAACACCGGGGAGCTGTTTTTT.

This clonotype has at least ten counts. Here the CDR3 reads CASSPLDTAGTVNYGYTF. In nucleotides, the CDR3 is TGTGCCAGCTCACCACTAGATACTGCGGGGACGGTCAACTATGGCTACACCTTC. This rearrangement joins TRBV18 to TRBJ1-2, with D possibly matching TRBD1 (5 bases). This CDR3 contains 18 residues. Germline V lookup: CDR1 KGHSH, CDR2 LQKENI. Trimming shortened V by 1 base and J by 2 bases, and 20 bases separated the two germline ends.

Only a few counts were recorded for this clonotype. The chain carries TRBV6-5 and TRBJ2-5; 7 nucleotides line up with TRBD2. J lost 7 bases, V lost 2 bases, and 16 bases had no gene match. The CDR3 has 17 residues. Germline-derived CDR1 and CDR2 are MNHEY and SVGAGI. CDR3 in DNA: TGTGCCAGCAGTTACGACTGGGGGGGATGGACCATGGGGACCCAGTACTTC. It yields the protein CASSYDWGGWTMGTQYF.

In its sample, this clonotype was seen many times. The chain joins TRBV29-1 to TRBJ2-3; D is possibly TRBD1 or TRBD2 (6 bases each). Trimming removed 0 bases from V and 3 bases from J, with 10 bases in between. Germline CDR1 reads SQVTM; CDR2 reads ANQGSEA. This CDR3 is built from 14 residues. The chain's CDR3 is CSVEEWGATDTQYF. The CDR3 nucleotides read TGCAGCGTTGAAGAGTGGGGGGCAACAGATACGCAGTATTTT.

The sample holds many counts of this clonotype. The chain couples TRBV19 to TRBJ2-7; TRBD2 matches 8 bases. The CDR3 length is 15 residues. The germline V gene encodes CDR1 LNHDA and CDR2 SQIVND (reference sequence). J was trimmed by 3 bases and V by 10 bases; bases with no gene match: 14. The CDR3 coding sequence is TGTGCCACTGCGGGAATTGAGCGGGGGCACTACGAGCAGTACTTC. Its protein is CATAGIERGHYEQYF.

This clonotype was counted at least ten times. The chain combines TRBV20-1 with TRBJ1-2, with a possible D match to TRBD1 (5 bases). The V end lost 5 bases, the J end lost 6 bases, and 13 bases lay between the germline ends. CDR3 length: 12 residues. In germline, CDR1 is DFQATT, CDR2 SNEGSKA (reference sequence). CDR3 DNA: TGCAGTGCTCCCGGGGGTAATGATGGCTACACCTTC. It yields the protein CSAPGGNDGYTF.

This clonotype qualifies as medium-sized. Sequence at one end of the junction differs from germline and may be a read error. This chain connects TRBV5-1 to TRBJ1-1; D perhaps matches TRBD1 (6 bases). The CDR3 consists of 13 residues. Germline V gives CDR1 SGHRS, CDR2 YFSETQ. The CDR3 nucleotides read TGTGCCAGCAGTTCACAGGGGAACACTGAAGCTTTCTTT. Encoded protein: CASSSQGNTEAFF.

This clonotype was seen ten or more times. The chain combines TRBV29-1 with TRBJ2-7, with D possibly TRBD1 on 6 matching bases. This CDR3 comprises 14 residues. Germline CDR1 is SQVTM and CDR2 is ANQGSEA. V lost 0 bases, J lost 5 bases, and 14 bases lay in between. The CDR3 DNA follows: TGCAGCGTTGAAGATGCCAGGAACAGGGACGAGCAGTACTTC. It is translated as CSVEDARNRDEQYF.

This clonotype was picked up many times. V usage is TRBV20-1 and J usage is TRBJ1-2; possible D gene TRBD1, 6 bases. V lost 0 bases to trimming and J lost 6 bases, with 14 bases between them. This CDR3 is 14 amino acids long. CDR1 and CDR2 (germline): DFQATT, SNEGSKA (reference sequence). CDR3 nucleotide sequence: TGCAGTGCTAGAGAGGGGGGGCCTCTAGATGGCTACACCTTC. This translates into CSAREGGPLDGYTF.

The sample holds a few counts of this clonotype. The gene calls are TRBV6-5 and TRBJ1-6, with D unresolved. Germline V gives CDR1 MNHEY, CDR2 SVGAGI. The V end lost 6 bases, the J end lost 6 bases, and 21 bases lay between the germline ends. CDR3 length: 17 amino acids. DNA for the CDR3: TGTGCCAGCAGCTCTCGCCGACGAGGTGCTCCTAATTCACCCCTCCACTTT. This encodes CASSSRRRGAPNSPLHF.